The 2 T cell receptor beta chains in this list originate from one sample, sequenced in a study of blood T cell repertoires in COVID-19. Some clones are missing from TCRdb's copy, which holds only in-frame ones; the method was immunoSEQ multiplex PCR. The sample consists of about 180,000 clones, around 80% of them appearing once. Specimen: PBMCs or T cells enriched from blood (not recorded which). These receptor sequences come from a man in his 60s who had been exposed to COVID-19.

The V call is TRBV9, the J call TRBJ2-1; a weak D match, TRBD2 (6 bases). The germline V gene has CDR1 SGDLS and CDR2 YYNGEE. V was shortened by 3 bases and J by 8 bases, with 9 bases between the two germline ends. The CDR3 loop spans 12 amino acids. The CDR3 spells CASSDTSHEQFF. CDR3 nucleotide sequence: TGTGCCAGCAGCGATACTAGCCATGAGCAGTTCTTC.

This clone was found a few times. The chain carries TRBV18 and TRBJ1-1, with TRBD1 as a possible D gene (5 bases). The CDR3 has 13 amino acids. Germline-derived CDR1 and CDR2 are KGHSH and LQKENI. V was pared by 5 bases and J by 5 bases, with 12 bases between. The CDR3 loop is CASSTGLETEAFF. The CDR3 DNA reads TGTGCCAGCTCAACGGGACTGGAGACTGAAGCTTTCTTT.